One and the same sample provided the 12 T cell receptor beta chains below, sequenced in a study of early stage breast cancer tumors. This table comes from immunoSEQ multiplex PCR, and its TCRdb copy is limited to in-frame clones, with some not included. The profile shows several thousand clones, around 66% of them singletons. Specimen: normal breast tissue next to the tumor. The receptors stem from a person aged 45 to 59 with breast cancer.

This rearrangement joins TRBV12-2 to TRBJ1-5. TRBV12-2 is described as a pseudogene. This CDR3 spans 17 amino acids. The CDR3 is CASRLDGTAGINQPQHF. DNA of the CDR3: TGTGCAAGTCGCTTAGATGGGACGGCAGGGATTAATCAGCCCCAGCATTTT.

The rearrangement links TRBV5-1 to TRBJ2-5, with D possibly TRBD2 on 5 matching bases. V was shortened by 0 bases and J by 1 base, with 13 bases between the two germline ends. This CDR3 is built from 16 residues. Germline V gene data show CDR1 as SGHRS and CDR2 as YFSETQ. CDR3 protein: CASSLGSGNSQETQYF. The CDR3, as DNA: TGCGCCAGCAGCTTGGGGTCCGGGAACAGCCAAGAGACCCAGTACTTC. Filled out from reference TRBV5-1 and TRBJ2-5, the complete variable domain reads KAGVTQTPRYLIKTRGQQVTLSCSPISGHRSVSWYQQTPGQGLQFLFEYFSETQRNKGNFPGRFSGRQFSNSRSEMNVSTLELGDSALYLCASSLGSGNSQETQYFGPGTRLLVL.

The chain has TRBV10-3 and TRBJ2-5; D is possibly TRBD1 or TRBD2 (5 bases each). Germline V gene sequence: CDR1 ENHRY, CDR2 SYGVKD. The CDR3 is 14 amino acids. Trimming pared 4 bases from V and 5 bases from J, leaving 14 bases between. The CDR3 region has the DNA TGTGCCATCAGTGGAGACACCGAGGGGGAGACCCAGTACTTC. Protein product: CAISGDTEGETQYF.

The genes are TRBV5-1 and TRBJ1-2; 8 bases line up with TRBD1. V was clipped by 4 bases and J by 3 bases; unmatched bases: 11. Germline values: CDR1 SGHRS, CDR2 YFSETQ. The CDR3 has 16 amino acids. As DNA, the CDR3 is TGCGCCAGCAGCCCTTACAGGGGGAATATGGACTATGGCTACACCTTC. This translates into CASSPYRGNMDYGYTF. Drawing the rest from reference TRBV5-1 and TRBJ1-2, the complete variable domain is KAGVTQTPRYLIKTRGQQVTLSCSPISGHRSVSWYQQTPGQGLQFLFEYFSETQRNKGNFPGRFSGRQFSNSRSEMNVSTLELGDSALYLCASSPYRGNMDYGYTFGSGTRLTVV.

This rearrangement joins TRBV5-1 to TRBJ1-5; D is uncertain. V dropped 1 base and J dropped 5 bases, with 13 bases sitting between them. CDR3 length: 15 amino acids. CDR1 is SGHRS, CDR2 YFSETQ, per germline. CDR3 DNA: TGCGCCAGCAGCTTGCCCCCTGAGAGGGATCAGCCCCAGCATTTT. Translating it yields CASSLPPERDQPQHF.

J is TRBJ1-1 and V is TRBV6-1; the D is unclear. The length of the CDR3 is 14 residues. With 8 bases removed from V and 0 bases from J, the gap between germline ends came to 13 bases. Germline-derived CDR1 and CDR2 are MNHNS and SASEGT. The CDR3 is CASAPGNLNTEAFF. Here the CDR3 DNA reads TGTGCCAGCGCCCCGGGGAACTTGAACACTGAAGCTTTCTTT.

This chain joins TRBV28 and TRBJ1-4, with 8 bases fitting TRBD1. The CDR3 spans 15 residues. The germline V gene encodes CDR1 MDHEN and CDR2 SYDVKM. V trimming: 7 bases; J trimming: 7 bases; junction bases outside the gene matches: 11. The CDR3 here is CASTTGGGRREKLFF. DNA of the CDR3: TGTGCCAGCACCACAGGGGGGGGGCGCCGTGAAAAACTGTTTTTT.

The chain recombines TRBV10-3 with TRBJ2-2, with TRBD2 identical over 10 bases. CDR3 length: 15 residues. V shed 4 bases, J shed 3 bases, and the junction held 2 bases outside the gene matches. CDR1 and CDR2 (germline): ENHRY, SYGVKD. The CDR3: CAISASGSDTGELFF. The CDR3 DNA sequence: TGTGCCATCAGTGCTAGCGGGAGCGACACCGGGGAGCTGTTTTTT.

The gene calls are TRBV7-9 and TRBJ2-1, with D tentatively TRBD2 (6 bases). The CDR3 has 15 amino acids. Germline CDR1 is SEHNR and CDR2 is FQNEAQ (reference sequence). Trimming took off 2 bases at V and 6 bases at J, with 14 bases between the two ends. The CDR3 protein is CASSLRLETSNEQFF. The DNA for the CDR3 is TGTGCCAGCAGCTTAAGACTAGAGACGAGCAATGAGCAGTTCTTC.

The chain uses TRBV5-4 and TRBJ2-7; D is undetermined. Germline CDR1 reads SGHNT; CDR2 reads YYREEE (reference sequence). V was trimmed by 1 base and J by 2 bases, leaving 10 bases between them. CDR3 size: 14 residues. The CDR3 spells CASSLSGKPYEQYF. CDR3 nucleotide sequence: TGTGCCAGCAGCTTGAGTGGGAAGCCCTACGAGCAGTACTTC.

The chain couples TRBV19 to TRBJ2-1; D possibly uses TRBD1 or TRBD2 (5 bases each). V was clipped by 1 base and J by 3 bases, with 10 bases between them. From germline, CDR1 is LNHDA and CDR2 SQIVND (reference sequence). The CDR3 is 15 amino acids. CDR3 sequence (DNA): TGTGCCAGTAGTATAGGAGGGACGGACTACAATGAGCAGTTCTTC. Encoded protein: CASSIGGTDYNEQFF.

The rearrangement uses TRBV5-6 and TRBJ1-1; TRBD1 aligns across 9 bases. The CDR3 is made up of 15 amino acids. Looked up from germline, CDR1 is SGHDT and CDR2 is YYEEEE. V was pared by 2 bases and J by 7 bases, with 9 bases of the junction left unmatched. CDR3 DNA sequence: TGTGCCAGCAGCTTAAACAGGGGGCAGGGACATGAAGCTTTCTTT. Translating gives CASSLNRGQGHEAFF.